Presented here are 8 T cell receptor beta chains from one specimen sequenced in a study of T cell changes during pregnancy in multiple sclerosis. Clones were sequenced by immunoSEQ multiplex PCR, and TCRdb holds only the in-frame ones, with some missing. This table holds tens of thousands of clones, approximately 85% found once. The sequencing used peripheral blood, collected in the first trimester of pregnancy. The receptors originated from a female donor with multiple sclerosis, enrolled in a pregnancy study.

This clone was recorded only once. J is TRBJ2-7 and V is TRBV18, with D perhaps matching TRBD1 (6 bases). The V gene's germline CDR1 is KGHSH and CDR2 LQKENI. V lost 0 bases to trimming and J lost 0 bases, with 15 bases between them. The length of the CDR3 is 17 residues. CDR3 in amino acids: CASSPPNSGDNSYEQYF. For the CDR3, the DNA is TGTGCCAGCTCACCACCTAACTCCGGGGACAACTCCTACGAGCAGTACTTC.

This chain uses TRBV5-4 with TRBJ2-7; 11 bases are shared with TRBD2. The CDR3 totals 14 residues. V lost 3 bases, J lost 3 bases, and 2 bases stayed unmatched. Germline V lookup: CDR1 SGHNT, CDR2 YYREEE (reference sequence). The CDR3 DNA reads as TGTGCCAGCAGCTCCACTAGCGGGAGCTACGAGCAGTACTTC. It yields the protein CASSSTSGSYEQYF.

DNA for the CDR3: TGTGCCAGCAGCTTAAGGGACAGGGGAAACACTGAAGCTTTCTTT. This codes for CASSLRDRGNTEAFF. This chain uses TRBV5-6 with TRBJ1-1, with TRBD1 matching 10 bases. CDR3 length: 15 residues. The germline V gene encodes CDR1 SGHDT and CDR2 YYEEEE. With V trimmed by 2 bases and J by 2 bases, 3 bases remained unmatched.

This chain joins TRBV19 and TRBJ2-7; D perhaps matches TRBD2 (6 bases). V was clipped by 3 bases and J by 1 base, with 10 bases between them. This CDR3 has 14 residues. CDR1 and CDR2 (germline): LNHDA, SQIVND (reference sequence). CDR3 in DNA: TGTGCCAGTAGTATGGGACTGAGTTCCTACGAGCAGTACTTC. The encoded protein is CASSMGLSSYEQYF. Full variable domain (rest looked up from reference TRBV19 and TRBJ2-7): DGGITQSPKYLFRKEGQNVTLSCEQNLNHDAMYWYRQDPGQGLRLIYYSQIVNDFQKGDIAEGYSVSREKKESFPLTVTSAQKNPTAFYLCASSMGLSSYEQYFGPGTRLTVT.

The chain combines TRBV7-2 with TRBJ1-5, with D tentatively TRBD1 (6 bases). The CDR3 has 15 amino acids. The ends were cut back, 3 bases at V and 4 bases at J, with 13 bases in the middle. Germline loops: CDR1 SGHTA, CDR2 FQGNSA. The CDR3: CASSFKQGWNQPQHF. In DNA form, the CDR3 reads TGTGCCAGCAGCTTCAAACAGGGTTGGAATCAGCCCCAGCATTTT.

The CDR3 is CASSPGTSGAYEQYF. CDR3 DNA: TGTGCCAGCAGTCCCGGGACTAGCGGGGCCTACGAGCAGTACTTC. The chain carries TRBV28 and TRBJ2-7; TRBD2 agrees at 13 bases. V dropped 5 bases and J dropped 2; count of bases not matched to a gene: 3. CDR1 is MDHEN and CDR2 is SYDVKM in the germline V gene. The CDR3 runs to 15 residues.

V is TRBV9 and J is TRBJ1-3, with 12 bases identical to TRBD1. Trimming at V came to 0 bases and at J to 2 bases, leaving 6 bases not matched to a gene. Germline CDR1 SGDLS, CDR2 YYNGEE. The CDR3 has 18 amino acids. The CDR3 DNA reads TGTGCCAGCAGCGTAGGAGACGGGACAGGGGGCCCTGGAAACACCATATATTTT. It yields the protein CASSVGDGTGGPGNTIYF.

The chain recombines TRBV7-2 with TRBJ1-2; possible D gene TRBD1, 5 bases. V was shortened by 5 bases and J by 3 bases, with 13 bases between the two germline ends. Germline V gene data show CDR1 as SGHTA and CDR2 as FQGNSA. This CDR3 has 14 amino acids. The CDR3 sequence: CASSPGGRDYGYTF. CDR3 coding DNA: TGTGCCAGCAGCCCCGGCGGCAGGGACTATGGCTACACCTTC.